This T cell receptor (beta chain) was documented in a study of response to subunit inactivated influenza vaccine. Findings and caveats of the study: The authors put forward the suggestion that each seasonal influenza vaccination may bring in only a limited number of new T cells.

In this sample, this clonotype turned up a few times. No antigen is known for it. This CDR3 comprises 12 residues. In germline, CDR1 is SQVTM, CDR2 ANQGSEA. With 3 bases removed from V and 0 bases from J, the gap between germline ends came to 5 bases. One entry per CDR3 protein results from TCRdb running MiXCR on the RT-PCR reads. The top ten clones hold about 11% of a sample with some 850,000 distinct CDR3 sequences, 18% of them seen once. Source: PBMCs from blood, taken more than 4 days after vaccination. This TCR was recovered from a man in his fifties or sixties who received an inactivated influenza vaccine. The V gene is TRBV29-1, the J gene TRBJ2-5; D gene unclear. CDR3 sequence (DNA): TGCAGCGTTGAGTACAACCAAGAGACCCAGTACTTC. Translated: CSVEYNQETQYF. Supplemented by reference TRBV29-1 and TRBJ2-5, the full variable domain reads SAVISQKPSRDICQRGTSLTIQCQVDSQVTMMFWYRQQPGQSLTLIATANQGSEATYESGFVIDKFPISRPNLTFSTLTVSNMSPEDSSIYLCSVEYNQETQYFGPGTRLLVL.